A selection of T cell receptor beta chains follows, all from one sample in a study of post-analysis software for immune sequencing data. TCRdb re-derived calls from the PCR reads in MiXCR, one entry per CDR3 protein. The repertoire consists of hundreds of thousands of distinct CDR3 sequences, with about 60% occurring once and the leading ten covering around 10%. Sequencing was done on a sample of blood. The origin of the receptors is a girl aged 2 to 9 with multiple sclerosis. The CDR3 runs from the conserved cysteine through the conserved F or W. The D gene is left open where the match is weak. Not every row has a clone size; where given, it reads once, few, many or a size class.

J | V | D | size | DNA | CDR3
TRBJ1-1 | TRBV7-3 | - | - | TGTGCCAGCAGCTTAACCGGGTCATCGAGCGCTGAAGCTTTCTTT | CASSLTGSSSAEAFF
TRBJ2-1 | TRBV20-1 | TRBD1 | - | TGCAGTGCCACCAGGACAGGGGGGACGGGAAATGAGCAGTTCTTC | CSATRTGGTGNEQFF
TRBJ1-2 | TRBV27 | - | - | TGTGCCAGCAGTTTATCGTCTGCGGTGAACTATGGCTACACCTTC | CASSLSSAVNYGYTF
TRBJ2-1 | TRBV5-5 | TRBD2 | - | TGTGCCAGCAGCTTGTACGGCGGACTAGCGGGAACAGCCATTAGGAATGAGCAGTTCTTC | CASSLYGGLAGTAIRNEQFF
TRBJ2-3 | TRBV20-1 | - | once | TGCAGTGCTGAGAAACCCCTCGGGGTCACAGATACGCAGTATTTT | CSAEKPLGVTDTQYF
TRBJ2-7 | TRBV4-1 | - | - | TGCGCCAGCAAGTTAGACAGCTCTAGAGAGCAGTACTTC | CASKLDSSREQYF
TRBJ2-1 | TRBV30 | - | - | TGTGCCTGGCAAAAGGGAGATGAGCAGTTCTTC | CAWQKGDEQFF
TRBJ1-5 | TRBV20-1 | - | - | TGCAGTGCTAGAGGGGGAGCATATAGCAATCAGCCCCAGCATTTT | CSARGGAYSNQPQHF
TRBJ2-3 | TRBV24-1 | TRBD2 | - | TGTGCCACCAGTGACGCCGTAGCGGGGGGTCTATATACGCAGTATTTT | CATSDAVAGGLYTQYF
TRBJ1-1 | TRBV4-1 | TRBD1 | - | TGCGCCAGCAGCCACCCACCGAGGGGGCTCGAAGCTTTCTTT | CASSHPPRGLEAFF
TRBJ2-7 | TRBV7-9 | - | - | TGTGCCAGCAGCCCAAGGCGCACCTCCTACGAGCAGTACTTC | CASSPRRTSYEQYF
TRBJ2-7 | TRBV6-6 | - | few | TGTGCCAGCAGTCCGAACCCGGGGTCCCACGAGCAGTACTTC | CASSPNPGSHEQYF
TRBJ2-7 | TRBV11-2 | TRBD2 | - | TGTGCCAGCAGCTTAGATCCAGTACTAGCGGGAGGGGTAGAGCAGTACTTC | CASSLDPVLAGGVEQYF
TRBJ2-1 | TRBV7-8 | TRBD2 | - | TGTGCCAGCAGCATGGGACTAGCGGGAGGGTACAATGAGCAGTTCTTC | CASSMGLAGGYNEQFF
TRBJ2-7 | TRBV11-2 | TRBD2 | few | TGTGCCAGCAGCCAGGGACTAGCGGGACGCGAGCAGTACTTC | CASSQGLAGREQYF
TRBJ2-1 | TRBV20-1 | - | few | TGCAGTGCTAGAGAGCAGATTTCCTACAATGAGCAGTTCTTC | CSAREQISYNEQFF
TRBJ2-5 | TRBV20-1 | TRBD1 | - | TGCAGTGCAGCGAACAGGGGGCACGAGACCCAGTACTTC | CSAANRGHETQYF
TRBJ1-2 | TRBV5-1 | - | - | TGCGCCAGCAGCCAGCTTAAGGGCAACTATGGCTACACCTTC | CASSQLKGNYGYTF
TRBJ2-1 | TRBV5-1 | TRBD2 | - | TGCGCCAGCAGCTTGGCGAACGGGGGGGCTCCAGAGCAGTTCTTC | CASSLANGGAPEQFF
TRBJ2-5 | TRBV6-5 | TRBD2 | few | TGTGCCAGCAGAGCGGGACTAACCAGGGAGACCCAGTACTTC | CASRAGLTRETQYF
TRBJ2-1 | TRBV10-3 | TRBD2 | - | TGTGCCATCACCCCGGGACTAGCGAACAATGAGCAGTTCTTC | CAITPGLANNEQFF
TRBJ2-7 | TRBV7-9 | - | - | TGTGCCAGCAGCCTGTGGGGGCGGGAGATCTACGAGCAGTACTTC | CASSLWGREIYEQYF
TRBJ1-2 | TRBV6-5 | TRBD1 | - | TGTGCCAGCAGTCATAGGACAGGGGGCGCGTATGGCTACACCTTC | CASSHRTGGAYGYTF
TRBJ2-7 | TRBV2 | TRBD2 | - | TGTGCCAGCCAGGAAAGGACTAGCAACGACGAGCAGTACTTC | CASQERTSNDEQYF
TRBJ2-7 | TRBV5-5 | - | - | TGTGCCAGCAGCTTGGGACCGGACAGCTCCTACGAGCAGTACTTC | CASSLGPDSSYEQYF
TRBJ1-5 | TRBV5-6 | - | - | TGTGCCAGCAGCTCGTCCGCTCAGCCCCAGCATTTT | CASSSSAQPQHF
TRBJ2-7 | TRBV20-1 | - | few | TGCAGTGCTAGCGGGGTCTCCTACGAGCAGTACTTC | CSASGVSYEQYF
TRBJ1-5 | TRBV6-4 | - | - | TGTGCCAGCAGCGTACAGGGAGGGGGGGATCAGCCCCAGCATTTT | CASSVQGGGDQPQHF
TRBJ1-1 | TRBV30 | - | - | TGTGCCTGGAAGCGGGACAAGACTGAAGCTTTCTTT | CAWKRDKTEAFF
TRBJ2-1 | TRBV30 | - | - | TGTGCCTGGAGCCTAGCCCTAGGTTACAATGAGCAGTTCTTC | CAWSLALGYNEQFF
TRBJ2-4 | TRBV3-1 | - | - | TGTGCCAGCAGCCTCATCGGGGCATCCCTAGCCAAAAACATTCAGTACTTC | CASSLIGASLAKNIQYF
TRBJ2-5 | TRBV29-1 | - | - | TGCAGCGTTGATCCGGGAGAGACCCAGTACTTC | CSVDPGETQYF
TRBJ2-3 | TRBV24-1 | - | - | TGTGCCACCAGTGATTTGTTGGACCCCGAGGGCACAGATACGCAGTATTTT | CATSDLLDPEGTDTQYF
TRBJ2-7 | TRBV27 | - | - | TGTGCCAGCAGAAGTTCGGGGAGCGGAAGCTACGAGCAGTACTTC | CASRSSGSGSYEQYF
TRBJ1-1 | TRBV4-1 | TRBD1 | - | TGCGCCAGCAGCCAAGAGCCAGGGGGAAAGAGGGCTTTCTTT | CASSQEPGGKRAFF
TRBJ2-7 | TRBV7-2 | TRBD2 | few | TGTGCCAGCAGCTTAGCTGGGACTAGCGGGGGGTACGAGCAGTACTTC | CASSLAGTSGGYEQYF
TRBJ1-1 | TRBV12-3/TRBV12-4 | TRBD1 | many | TGTGCCAGCAGTCCCCGGACAGGGCACTCTCAGGGTGAAGCTTTCTTT | CASSPRTGHSQGEAFF
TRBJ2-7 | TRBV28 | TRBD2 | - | TGTGCCAGCACCGGGGGGAACTCCTACGAGCAGTACTTC | CASTGGNSYEQYF
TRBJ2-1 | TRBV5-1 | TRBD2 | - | TGCGCCAGCAGCTTGACTAGCGGGTCCAGCTCCTACAATGAGCAGTTCTTC | CASSLTSGSSSYNEQFF
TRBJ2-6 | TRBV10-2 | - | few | TGCGCCAGCCGGCCCGCGGGGGCCACCCTCTCTGGGGCCAACGTCCTGACTTTC | CASRPAGATLSGANVLTF
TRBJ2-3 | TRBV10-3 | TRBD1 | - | TGTGCCATCAGTGACCGGACAGGGTCAGCAGATACGCAGTATTTT | CAISDRTGSADTQYF
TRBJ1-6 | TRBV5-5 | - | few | TGTGCCAGCTCCCGGGGGGACTATAATTCACCCCTCCACTTT | CASSRGDYNSPLHF
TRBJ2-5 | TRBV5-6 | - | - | TGTGCCAGCAGCTCCCTTGGGGACACGTACCAAGAGACCCAGTACTTC | CASSSLGDTYQETQYF
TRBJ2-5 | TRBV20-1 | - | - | TGCAGTGCTAGAGGGGGAACCTACGGGACCCAGTACTTC | CSARGGTYGTQYF
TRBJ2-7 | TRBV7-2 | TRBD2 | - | TGTGCCAGCAGCTCCTGGACTAGCGGGAGTGTCGAGCAGTACTTC | CASSSWTSGSVEQYF
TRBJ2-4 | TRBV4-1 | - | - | TGCGCCAGCAGCCCAGTCCTTGTCGGGGAAAACATTCAGTACTTC | CASSPVLVGENIQYF
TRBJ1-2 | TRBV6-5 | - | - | TGTGCCAGCAGTTACGGGGGACACTATGGCTACACCTTC | CASSYGGHYGYTF
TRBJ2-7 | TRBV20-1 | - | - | TGCAGTGCTATGGCGAGGAGTTCCCCTTACGAGCAGTACTTC | CSAMARSSPYEQYF
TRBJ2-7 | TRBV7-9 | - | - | TGTGCCAGCAGCCCTCTAGCGACTCACGAGCAGTACTTC | CASSPLATHEQYF
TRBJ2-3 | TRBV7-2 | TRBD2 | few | TGTGCCAGCAGCTGGGGGGGGGACACAGATACGCAGTATTTT | CASSWGGDTDTQYF
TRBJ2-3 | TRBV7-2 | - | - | TGTGCCAGCAGTCCCCAGCAGGTCTGGTCGCCTAGCACAGATACGCAGTATTTT | CASSPQQVWSPSTDTQYF
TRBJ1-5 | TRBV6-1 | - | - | TGTGCCAGCAGTGAAGCGAAGGGCTGGGTAGAGGGTCAGCCCCAGCATTTT | CASSEAKGWVEGQPQHF